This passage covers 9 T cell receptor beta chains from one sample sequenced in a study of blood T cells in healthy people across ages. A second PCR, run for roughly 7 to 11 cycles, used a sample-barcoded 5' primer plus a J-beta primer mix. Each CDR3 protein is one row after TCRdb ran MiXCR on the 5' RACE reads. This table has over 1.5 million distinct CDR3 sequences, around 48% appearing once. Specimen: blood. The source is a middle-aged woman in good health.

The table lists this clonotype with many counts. The CDR3 spells CASSLGGTGVYEQYF. The CDR3 bases are TGTGCCAGCAGCTTAGGCGGAACAGGGGTCTACGAGCAGTACTTC. The V call is TRBV7-2, the J call TRBJ2-7; 7 bases match TRBD1. CDR3 length: 15 amino acids. Germline V gene data show CDR1 as SGHTA and CDR2 as FQGNSA. With V trimmed by 1 base and J by 3 bases, 6 bases remained unmatched.

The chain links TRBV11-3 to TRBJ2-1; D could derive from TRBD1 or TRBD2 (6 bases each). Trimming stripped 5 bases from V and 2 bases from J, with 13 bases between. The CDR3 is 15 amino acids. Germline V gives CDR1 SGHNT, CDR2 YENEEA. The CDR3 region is CASSRAGEAYNEQFF. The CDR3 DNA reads TGTGCCAGCAGCCGCGCAGGGGAGGCCTACAATGAGCAGTTCTTC.

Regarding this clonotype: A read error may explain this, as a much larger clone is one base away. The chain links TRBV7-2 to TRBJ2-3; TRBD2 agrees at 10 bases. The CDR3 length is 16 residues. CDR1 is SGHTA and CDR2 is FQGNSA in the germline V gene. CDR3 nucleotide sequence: TGTGCCAGCAGCTTGGGAAGCGGGGGGGCCACAGATACGCGGTATTTT. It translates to CASSLGSGGATDTRYF.

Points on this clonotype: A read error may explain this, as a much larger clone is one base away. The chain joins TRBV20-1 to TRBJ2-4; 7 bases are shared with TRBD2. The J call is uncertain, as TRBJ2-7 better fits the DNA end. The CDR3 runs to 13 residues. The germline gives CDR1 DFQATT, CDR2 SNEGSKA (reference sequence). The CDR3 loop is CSASPGLIYEQYF. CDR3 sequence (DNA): TGCAGTGCAAGCCCGGGACTAATTTACGAGCAGTACTTC.

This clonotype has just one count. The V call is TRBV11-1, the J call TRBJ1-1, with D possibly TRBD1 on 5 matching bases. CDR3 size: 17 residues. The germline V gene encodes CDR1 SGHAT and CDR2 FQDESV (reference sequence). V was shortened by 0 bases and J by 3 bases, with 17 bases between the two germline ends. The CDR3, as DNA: TGTGCCAGCAGCTTAGCGGTTTGGGGGAAGATGCACACTGAAGCTTTCTTT. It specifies CASSLAVWGKMHTEAFF.

The CDR3 is CASSQDLGGGSNEQFF. The CDR3 nucleotides are TGCGCCAGCAGCCAAGATTTGGGGGGGGGATCCAATGAGCAGTTCTTC. The V gene is TRBV4-1, the J gene TRBJ2-1; 7 bases line up with TRBD2. CDR3 length: 16 amino acids. The J segment lost 6 bases and the V segment lost 0 bases, leaving 8 bases of the junction unmatched. CDR1 is MGHRA and CDR2 is YSYEKL in the germline V gene.

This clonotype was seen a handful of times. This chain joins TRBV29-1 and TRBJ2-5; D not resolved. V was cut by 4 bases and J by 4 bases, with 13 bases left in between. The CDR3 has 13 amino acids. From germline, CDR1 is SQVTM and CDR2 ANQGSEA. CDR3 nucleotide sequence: TGCAGCGTTGCGGTTGTCCCAGGAGAGACCCAGTACTTC. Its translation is CSVAVVPGETQYF. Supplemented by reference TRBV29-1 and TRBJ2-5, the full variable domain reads SAVISQKPSRDICQRGTSLTIQCQVDSQVTMMFWYRQQPGQSLTLIATANQGSEATYESGFVIDKFPISRPNLTFSTLTVSNMSPEDSSIYLCSVAVVPGETQYFGPGTRLLVL.

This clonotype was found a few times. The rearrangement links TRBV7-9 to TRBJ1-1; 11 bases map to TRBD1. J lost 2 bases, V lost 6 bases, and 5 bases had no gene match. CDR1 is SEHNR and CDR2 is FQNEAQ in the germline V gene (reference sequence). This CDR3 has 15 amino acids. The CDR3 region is CASRRTGGVNTEAFF. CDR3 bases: TGTGCCAGCAGACGGACAGGGGGCGTAAACACTGAAGCTTTCTTT.

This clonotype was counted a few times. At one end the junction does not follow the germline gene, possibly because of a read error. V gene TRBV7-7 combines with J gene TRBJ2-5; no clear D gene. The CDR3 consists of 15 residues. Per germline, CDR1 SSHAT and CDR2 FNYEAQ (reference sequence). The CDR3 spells CASTSILGYQETQYF. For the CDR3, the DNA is TGTGCTAGCACCTCCATCCTGGGGTACCAAGAGACCCAGTACTTC.